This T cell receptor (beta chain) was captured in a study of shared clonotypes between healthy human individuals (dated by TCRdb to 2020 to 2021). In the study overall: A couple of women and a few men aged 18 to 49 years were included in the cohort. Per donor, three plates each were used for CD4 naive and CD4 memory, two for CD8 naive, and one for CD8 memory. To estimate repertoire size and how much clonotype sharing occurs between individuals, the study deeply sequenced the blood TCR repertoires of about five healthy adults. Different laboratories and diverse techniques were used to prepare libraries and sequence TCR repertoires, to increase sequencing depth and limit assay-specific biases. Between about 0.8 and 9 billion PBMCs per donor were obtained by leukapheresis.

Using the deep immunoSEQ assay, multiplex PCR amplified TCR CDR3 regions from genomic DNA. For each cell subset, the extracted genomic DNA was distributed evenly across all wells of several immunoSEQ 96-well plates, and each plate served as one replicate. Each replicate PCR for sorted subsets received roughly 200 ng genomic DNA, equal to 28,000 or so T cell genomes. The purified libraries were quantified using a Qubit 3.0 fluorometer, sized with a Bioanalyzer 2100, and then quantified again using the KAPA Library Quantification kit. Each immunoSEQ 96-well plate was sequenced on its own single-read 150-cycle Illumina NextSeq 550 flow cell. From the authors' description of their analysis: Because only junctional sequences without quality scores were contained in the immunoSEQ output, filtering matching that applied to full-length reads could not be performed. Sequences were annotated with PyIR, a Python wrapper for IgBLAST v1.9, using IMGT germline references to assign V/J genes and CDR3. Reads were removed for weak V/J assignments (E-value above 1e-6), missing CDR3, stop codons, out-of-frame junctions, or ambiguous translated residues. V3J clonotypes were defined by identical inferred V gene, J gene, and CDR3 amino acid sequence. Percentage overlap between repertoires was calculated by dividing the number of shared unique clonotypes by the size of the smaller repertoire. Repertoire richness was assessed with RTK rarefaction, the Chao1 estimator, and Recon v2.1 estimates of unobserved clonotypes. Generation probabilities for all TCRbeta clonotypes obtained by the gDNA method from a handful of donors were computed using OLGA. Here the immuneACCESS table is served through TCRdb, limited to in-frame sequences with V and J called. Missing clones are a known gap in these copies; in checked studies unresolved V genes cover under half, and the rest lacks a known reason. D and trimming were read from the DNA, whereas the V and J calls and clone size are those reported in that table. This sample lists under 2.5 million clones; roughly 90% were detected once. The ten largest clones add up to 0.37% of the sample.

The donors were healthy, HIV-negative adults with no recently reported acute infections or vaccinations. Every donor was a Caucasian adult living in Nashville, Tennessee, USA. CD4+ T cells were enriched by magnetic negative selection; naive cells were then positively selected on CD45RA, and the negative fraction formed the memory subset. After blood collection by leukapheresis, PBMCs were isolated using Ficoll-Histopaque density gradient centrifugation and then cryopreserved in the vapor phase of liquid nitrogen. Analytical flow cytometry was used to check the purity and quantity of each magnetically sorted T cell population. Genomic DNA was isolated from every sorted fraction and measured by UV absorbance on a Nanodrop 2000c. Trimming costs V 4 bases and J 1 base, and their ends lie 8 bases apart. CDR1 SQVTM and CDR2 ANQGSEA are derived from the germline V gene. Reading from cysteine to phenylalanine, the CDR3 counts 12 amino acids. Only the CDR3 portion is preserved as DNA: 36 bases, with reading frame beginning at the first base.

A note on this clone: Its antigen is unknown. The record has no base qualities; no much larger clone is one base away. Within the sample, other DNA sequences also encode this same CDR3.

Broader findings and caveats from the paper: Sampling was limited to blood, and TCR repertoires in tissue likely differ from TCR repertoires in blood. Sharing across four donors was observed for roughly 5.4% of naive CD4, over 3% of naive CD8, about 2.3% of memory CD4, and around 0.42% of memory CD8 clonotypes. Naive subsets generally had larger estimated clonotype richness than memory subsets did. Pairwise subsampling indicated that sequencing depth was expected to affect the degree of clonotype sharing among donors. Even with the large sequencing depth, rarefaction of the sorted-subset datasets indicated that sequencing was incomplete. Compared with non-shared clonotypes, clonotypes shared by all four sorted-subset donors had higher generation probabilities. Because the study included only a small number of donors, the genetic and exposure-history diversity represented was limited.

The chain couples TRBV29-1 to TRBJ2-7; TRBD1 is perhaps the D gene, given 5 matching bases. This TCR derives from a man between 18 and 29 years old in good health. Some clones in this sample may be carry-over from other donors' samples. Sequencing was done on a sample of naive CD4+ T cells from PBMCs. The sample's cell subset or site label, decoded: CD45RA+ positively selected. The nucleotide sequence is TGCAGCGTTGGGGGCGGATCCTACGAGCAGTACTTC. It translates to CSVGGGSYEQYF.